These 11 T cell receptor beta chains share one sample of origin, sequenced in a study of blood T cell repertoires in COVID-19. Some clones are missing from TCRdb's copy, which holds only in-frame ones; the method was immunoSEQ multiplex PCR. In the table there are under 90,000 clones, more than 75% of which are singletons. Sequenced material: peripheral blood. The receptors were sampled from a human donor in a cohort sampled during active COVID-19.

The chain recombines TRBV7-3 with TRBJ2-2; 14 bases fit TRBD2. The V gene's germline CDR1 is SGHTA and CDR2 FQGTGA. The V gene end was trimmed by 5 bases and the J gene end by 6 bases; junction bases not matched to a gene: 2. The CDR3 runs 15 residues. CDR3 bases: TGTGCCAGCAGCCAGGGACTAGCGGGAGCCGGGGAGCTGTTTTTT. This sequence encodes CASSQGLAGAGELFF.

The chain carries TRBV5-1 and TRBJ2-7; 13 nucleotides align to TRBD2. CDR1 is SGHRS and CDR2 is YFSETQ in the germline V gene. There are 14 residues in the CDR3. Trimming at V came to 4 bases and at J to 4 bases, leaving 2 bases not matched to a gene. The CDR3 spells CASSGGLAGYEQYF. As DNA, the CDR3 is TGCGCCAGCAGCGGGGGACTAGCGGGGTACGAGCAGTACTTC. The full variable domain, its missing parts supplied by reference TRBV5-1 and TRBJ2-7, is KAGVTQTPRYLIKTRGQQVTLSCSPISGHRSVSWYQQTPGQGLQFLFEYFSETQRNKGNFPGRFSGRQFSNSRSEMNVSTLELGDSALYLCASSGGLAGYEQYFGPGTRLTVT.

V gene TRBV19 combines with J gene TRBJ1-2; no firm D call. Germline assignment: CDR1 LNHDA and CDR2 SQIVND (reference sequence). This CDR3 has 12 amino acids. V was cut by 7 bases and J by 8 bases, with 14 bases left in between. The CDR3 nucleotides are TGTGCCAGTACCGAGGGAGGGTGGGGCTACACCTTC. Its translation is CASTEGGWGYTF.

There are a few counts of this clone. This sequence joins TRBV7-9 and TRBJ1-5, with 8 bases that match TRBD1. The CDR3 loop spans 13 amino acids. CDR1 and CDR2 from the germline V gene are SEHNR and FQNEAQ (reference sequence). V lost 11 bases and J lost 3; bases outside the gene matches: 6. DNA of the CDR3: TGTGCCCCGACAGGGGAGAACAATCAGCCCCAGCATTTT. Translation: CAPTGENNQPQHF.

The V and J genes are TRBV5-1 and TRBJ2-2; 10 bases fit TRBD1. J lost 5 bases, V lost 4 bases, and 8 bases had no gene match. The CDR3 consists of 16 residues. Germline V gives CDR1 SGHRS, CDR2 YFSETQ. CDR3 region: CASSRAGQGGTGELFF. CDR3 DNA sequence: TGCGCCAGCAGCCGGGCCGGACAGGGGGGGACCGGGGAGCTGTTTTTT.

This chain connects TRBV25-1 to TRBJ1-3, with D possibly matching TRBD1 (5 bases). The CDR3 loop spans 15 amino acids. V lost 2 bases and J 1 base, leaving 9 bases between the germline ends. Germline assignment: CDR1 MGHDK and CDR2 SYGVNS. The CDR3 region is CASSELKGSGNTIYF. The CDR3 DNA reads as TGTGCCAGCAGTGAACTAAAGGGGTCTGGAAACACCATATATTTT.

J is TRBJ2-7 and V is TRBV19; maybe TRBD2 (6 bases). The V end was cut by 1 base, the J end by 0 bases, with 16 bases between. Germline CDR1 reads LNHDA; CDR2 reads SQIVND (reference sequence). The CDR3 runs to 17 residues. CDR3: CASSIARGGASSYEQYF. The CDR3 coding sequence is TGTGCCAGTAGTATAGCAAGAGGCGGGGCGAGCTCCTACGAGCAGTACTTC.

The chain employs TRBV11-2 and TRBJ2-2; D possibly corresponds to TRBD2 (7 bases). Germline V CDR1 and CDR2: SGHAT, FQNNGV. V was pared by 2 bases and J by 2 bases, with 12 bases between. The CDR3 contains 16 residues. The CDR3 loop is CASSLLRGGNTGELFF. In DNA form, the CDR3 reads TGTGCCAGCAGCTTATTGCGCGGGGGCAACACCGGGGAGCTGTTTTTT.

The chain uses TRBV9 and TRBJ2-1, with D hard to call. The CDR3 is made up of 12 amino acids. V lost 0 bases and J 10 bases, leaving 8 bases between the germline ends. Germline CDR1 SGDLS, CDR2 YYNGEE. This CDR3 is CASSVATTEQFF. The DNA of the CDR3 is TGTGCCAGCAGCGTAGCTACGACAGAGCAGTTCTTC.

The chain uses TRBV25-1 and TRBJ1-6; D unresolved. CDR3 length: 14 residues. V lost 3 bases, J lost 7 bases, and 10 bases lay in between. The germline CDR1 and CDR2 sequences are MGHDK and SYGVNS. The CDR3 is CASSDRRLNSPLHF. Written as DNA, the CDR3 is TGTGCCAGCAGTGATCGCCGGTTAAATTCACCCCTCCACTTT.

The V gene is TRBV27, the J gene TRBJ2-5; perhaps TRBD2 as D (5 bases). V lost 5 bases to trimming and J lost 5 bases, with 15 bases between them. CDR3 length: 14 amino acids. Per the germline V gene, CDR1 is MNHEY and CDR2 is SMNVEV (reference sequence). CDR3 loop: CASSPWTGLETQYF. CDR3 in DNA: TGTGCCAGCAGTCCTTGGACTGGCTTGGAGACCCAGTACTTC.